Detailed here is one T cell receptor beta chain. Its antigen is not identified. The data belong to a study of cytotoxic CD8 clonotypes in ibrutinib-treated CLL. Overall study: By median roughly 72 months, roughly twelve had progressed and about 15 stayed remitted; responses had been 2 complete and about 25 partial. Among the samples, the mean was about 260,000 productive templates and approximately 91,000 productive rearrangements.

Data came from immunoSEQ multiplex PCR; TCRdb stores just in-frame clones and leaves some out. The top ten clones hold 28% of a sample with 35,000 or so clones, 69% of them seen once. CDR3 size: 16 residues. Germline CDR1 reads MNHEY; CDR2 reads SVGAGI. V was trimmed by 1 base and J by 4 bases, leaving 16 bases between them. Whole-study results and caveats: Rare overall, public clonotypes shrank or held steady under therapy.

The sequences come from PBMCs, collected before ibrutinib treatment. The chain combines TRBV6-5 with TRBJ1-1; no clear D. The receptor's source is a human donor with chronic lymphocytic leukemia. The CDR3 loop reads CASSYWVQEGSTEAFF. DNA for the CDR3: TGTGCCAGCAGTTACTGGGTTCAAGAAGGTAGCACTGAAGCTTTCTTT.